The entry that follows covers one T cell receptor beta chain sequence. Antigen unknown. PCR employed 60 Vbeta and 13 Jbeta primers. TCRdb's copy holds only in-frame clones and misses some; the assay was immunoSEQ multiplex PCR. Here the sample table reports about 120,000 clones. The data are from a study of cytomegalovirus exposure and HLA in healthy donors. Findings and limits, study-wide: Using the classifier, cytomegalovirus status was reportedly diagnosed with high specificity and sensitivity. Specificity for CMV antigens was confirmed in vitro for three of the CMV-associated chains.

Sequencing was carried out using PBMCs. This TCR derives from a man aged 18 to 35 in good health and CMV-seronegative.

CDR3 coding DNA: TGTGCCAGCAGCTATTTAGCGGGAGGTTCTGATACGCAGTATTTT. Translating gives CASSYLAGGSDTQYF. V gene TRBV7-9 combines with J gene TRBJ2-3; 10 positions match TRBD2. The CDR3 has 15 amino acids. V gave up 4 bases and J gave up 6 bases; unmatched junction bases: 7. The V gene's germline CDR1 is SEHNR and CDR2 FQNEAQ (reference sequence).